One T cell receptor (beta chain) is described in this entry. Assay used: immunoSEQ multiplex PCR; TCRdb lists only in-frame clones, some missing. The sample records hundreds of thousands of clones, about 89% being singletons. The entry originates in a study of shared T cell receptors in the human thymus. Germline V gives CDR1 SEHNR, CDR2 FQNEAQ (reference sequence). Trimming pared 5 bases from V and 2 bases from J, leaving 6 bases between. This CDR3 contains 12 residues. These data were likewise used in another study, on human thymus T cells. As reported in that work: It was from resections taken during corrective heart surgery that the thymus tissue came. An apparent bias in V and J gene usage was seen in thymic and blood repertoires. The related literature has documented a marked overlap of thymic repertoires among unrelated individuals.

The TCR sequence derives from a boy under two years old with a congenital heart defect. Sequencing was carried out using thymocytes. The chain joins TRBV7-9 to TRBJ1-1; D remains unclear. The CDR3 nucleotides read TGTGCCAGCAGCCAGAAAAACACTGAAGCTTTCTTT. It specifies CASSQKNTEAFF. The entire variable domain, with the rest obtained from reference TRBV7-9 and TRBJ1-1, is as follows: DTGVSQNPRHKITKRGQNVTFRCDPISEHNRLYWYRQTLGQGPEFLTYFQNEAQLEKSRLLSDRFSAERPKGSFSTLEIQRTEQGDSAMYLCASSQKNTEAFFGQGTRLTVV.